The clone carrying this T cell receptor beta chain was counted once. The antigen remains unidentified. Looked up from germline, CDR1 is ENHRY and CDR2 is SYGVKD. This CDR3 spans 12 amino acids. Trimming stripped 10 bases from V and 0 bases from J, with 8 bases between. Primers: 60 Vbeta forward and 13 Jbeta reverse. Method: immunoSEQ multiplex PCR; TCRdb's copy keeps in-frame clones and lacks some. The sample has 90,000 to 120,000 clones, 70% to 85% seen once. This sample was included in a study of cytomegalovirus exposure and HLA in healthy donors. As for the study in general: In terms of ancestry, the Caucasian-associated cluster contained roughly 81% of the roughly 400 genotyped donors. Study-wide results and limits: Researchers catalogued about 150 TCR beta chains as cytomegalovirus-associated.

Input material: PBMCs. V usage is TRBV10-3 and J usage is TRBJ2-3; D is unresolved. The TCR originated in a woman between 18 and 30 years old in good health and CMV-seropositive. The CDR3 loop reads CATGTSTDTQYF. The CDR3, as DNA: TGTGCCACCGGTACGAGCACAGATACGCAGTATTTT.